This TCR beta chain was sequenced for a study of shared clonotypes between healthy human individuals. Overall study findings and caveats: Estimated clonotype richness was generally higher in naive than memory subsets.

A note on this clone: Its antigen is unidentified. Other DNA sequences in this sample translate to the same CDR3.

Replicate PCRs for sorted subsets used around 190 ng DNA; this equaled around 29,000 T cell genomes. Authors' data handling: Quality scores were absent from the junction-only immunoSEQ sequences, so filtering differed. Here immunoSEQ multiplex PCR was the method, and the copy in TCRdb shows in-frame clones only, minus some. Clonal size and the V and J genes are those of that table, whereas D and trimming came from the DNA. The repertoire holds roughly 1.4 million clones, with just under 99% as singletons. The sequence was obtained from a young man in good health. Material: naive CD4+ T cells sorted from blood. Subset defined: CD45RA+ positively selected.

CDR3 sequence: CASSLATGNTGELFF. CDR3 coding DNA: TGCGCCAGCAGCTTGGCCACCGGGAACACCGGGGAGCTGTTTTTT. The V and J genes are TRBV5-1 and TRBJ2-2; D gene ambiguous. The CDR3 has 15 amino acids. The germline V gene has CDR1 SGHRS and CDR2 YFSETQ. The germline V and J ends were trimmed by 0 bases and 1 base, with 7 bases remaining between them. Combining the CDR3 with reference TRBV5-1 and TRBJ2-2 gives the whole variable domain KAGVTQTPRYLIKTRGQQVTLSCSPISGHRSVSWYQQTPGQGLQFLFEYFSETQRNKGNFPGRFSGRQFSNSRSEMNVSTLELGDSALYLCASSLATGNTGELFFGEGSRLTVL.